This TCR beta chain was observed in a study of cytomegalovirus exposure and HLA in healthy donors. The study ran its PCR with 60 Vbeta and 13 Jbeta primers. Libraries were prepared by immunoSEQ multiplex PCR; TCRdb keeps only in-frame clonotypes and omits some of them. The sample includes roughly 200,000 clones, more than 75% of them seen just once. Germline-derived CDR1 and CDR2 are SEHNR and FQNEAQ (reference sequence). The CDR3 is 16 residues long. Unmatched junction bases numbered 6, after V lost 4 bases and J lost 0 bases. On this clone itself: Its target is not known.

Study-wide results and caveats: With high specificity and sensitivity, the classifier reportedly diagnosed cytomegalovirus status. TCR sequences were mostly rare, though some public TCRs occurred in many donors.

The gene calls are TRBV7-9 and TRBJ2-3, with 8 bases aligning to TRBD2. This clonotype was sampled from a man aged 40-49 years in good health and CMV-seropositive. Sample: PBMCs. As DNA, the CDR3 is TGTGCCAGCAGCTCAAAGCGGGGGACTAGCACAGATACGCAGTATTTT. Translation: CASSSKRGTSTDTQYF.